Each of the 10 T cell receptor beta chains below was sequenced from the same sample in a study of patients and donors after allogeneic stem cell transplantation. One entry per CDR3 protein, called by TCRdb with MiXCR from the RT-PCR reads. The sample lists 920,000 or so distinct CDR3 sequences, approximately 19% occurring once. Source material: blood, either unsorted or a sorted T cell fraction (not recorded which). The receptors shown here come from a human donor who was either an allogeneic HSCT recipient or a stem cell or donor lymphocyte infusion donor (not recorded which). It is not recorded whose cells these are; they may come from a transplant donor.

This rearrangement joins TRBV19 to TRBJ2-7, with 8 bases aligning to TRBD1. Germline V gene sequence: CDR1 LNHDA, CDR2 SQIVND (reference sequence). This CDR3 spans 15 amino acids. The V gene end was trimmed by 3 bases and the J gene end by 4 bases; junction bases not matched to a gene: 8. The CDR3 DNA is TGTGCCAGTAGTATTGAGGACAGGGCAACTTACGAGCAGTACTTC. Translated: CASSIEDRATYEQYF. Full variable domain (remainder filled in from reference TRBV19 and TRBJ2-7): DGGITQSPKYLFRKEGQNVTLSCEQNLNHDAMYWYRQDPGQGLRLIYYSQIVNDFQKGDIAEGYSVSREKKESFPLTVTSAQKNPTAFYLCASSIEDRATYEQYFGPGTRLTVT.

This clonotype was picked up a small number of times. CDR3 region: CASSLLGQAGNQPQHF. As DNA, the CDR3 is TGTGCCAGCAGCTTGTTAGGTCAGGCCGGCAATCAGCCCCAGCATTTT. This rearrangement joins TRBV7-2 to TRBJ1-5, with D uncertain. Germline V gene lookup returns CDR1 SGHTA and CDR2 FQGNSA. V was pared by 3 bases and J by 2 bases, with 14 bases between. This CDR3 is 16 amino acids long.

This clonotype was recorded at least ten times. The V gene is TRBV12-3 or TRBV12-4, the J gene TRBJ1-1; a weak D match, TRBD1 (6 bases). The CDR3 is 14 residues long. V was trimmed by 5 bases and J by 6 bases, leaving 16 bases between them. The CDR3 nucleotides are TGTGCCAGCAGTGCCCAACAGGGTATCGCTGAAGCTTTCTTT. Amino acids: CASSAQQGIAEAFF.

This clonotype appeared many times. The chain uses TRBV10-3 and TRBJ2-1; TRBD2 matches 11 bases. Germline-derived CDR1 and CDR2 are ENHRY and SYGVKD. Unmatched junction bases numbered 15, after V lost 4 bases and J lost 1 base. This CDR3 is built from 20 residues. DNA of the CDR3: TGTGCCATCAGTGGTTTCACTAGCGGGGGCCGGTCCTTTTCCTACAATGAGCAGTTCTTC. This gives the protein CAISGFTSGGRSFSYNEQFF.

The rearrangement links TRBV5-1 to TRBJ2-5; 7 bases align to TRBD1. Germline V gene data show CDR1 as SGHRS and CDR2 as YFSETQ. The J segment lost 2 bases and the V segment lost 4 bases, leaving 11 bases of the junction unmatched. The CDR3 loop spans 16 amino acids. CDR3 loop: CASSGQGVWGQETQYF. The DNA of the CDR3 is TGCGCCAGCAGCGGTCAGGGGGTCTGGGGTCAAGAGACCCAGTACTTC.

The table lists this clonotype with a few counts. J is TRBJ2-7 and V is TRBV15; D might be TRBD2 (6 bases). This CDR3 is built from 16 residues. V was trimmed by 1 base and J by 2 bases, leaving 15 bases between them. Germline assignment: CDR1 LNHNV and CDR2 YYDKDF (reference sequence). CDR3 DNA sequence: TGTGCCACCAGCAGAGCTCGGGGACTCCCGCCCTACGAGCAGTACTTC. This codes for CATSRARGLPPYEQYF. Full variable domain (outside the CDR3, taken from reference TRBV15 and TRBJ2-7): DAMVIQNPRYQVTQFGKPVTLSCSQTLNHNVMYWYQQKSSQAPKLLFHYYDKDFNNEADTPDNFQSRRPNTSFCFLDIRSPGLGDTAMYLCATSRARGLPPYEQYFGPGTRLTVT.

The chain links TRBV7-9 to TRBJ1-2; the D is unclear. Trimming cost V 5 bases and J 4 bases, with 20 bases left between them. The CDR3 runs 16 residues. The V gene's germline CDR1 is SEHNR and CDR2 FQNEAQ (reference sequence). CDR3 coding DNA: TGTGCCAGCAGCATACCGGACCGCCTCTTCCTCTATGGCTACACCTTC. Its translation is CASSIPDRLFLYGYTF.

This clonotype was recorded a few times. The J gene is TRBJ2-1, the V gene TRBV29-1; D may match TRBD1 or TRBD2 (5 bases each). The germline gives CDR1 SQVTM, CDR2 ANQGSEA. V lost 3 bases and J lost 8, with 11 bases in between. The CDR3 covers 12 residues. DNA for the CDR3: TGCAGCGTTGATCATGGGGGATATGAGCAGTTCTTC. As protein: CSVDHGGYEQFF.

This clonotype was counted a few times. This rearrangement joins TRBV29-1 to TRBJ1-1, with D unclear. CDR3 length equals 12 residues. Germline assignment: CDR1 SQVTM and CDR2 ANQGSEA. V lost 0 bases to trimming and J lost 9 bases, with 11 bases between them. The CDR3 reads CSVEDPGLKAFF. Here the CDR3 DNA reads TGCAGCGTTGAAGACCCGGGCCTTAAAGCTTTCTTT.

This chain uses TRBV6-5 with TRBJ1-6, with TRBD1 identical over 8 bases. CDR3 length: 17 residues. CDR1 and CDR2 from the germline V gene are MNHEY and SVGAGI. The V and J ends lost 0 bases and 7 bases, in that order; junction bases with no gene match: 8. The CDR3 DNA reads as TGTGCCAGCAGTTACTCGACAGGGGCTAACGTAAATTCACCCCTCCACTTT. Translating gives CASSYSTGANVNSPLHF.